These 3 T cell receptor beta chains originate from one sample sequenced in a study of blood T cell repertoires in COVID-19 (TCRdb year 2020). The library was obtained by the immunoSEQ multiplex PCR assay. TCRdb re-hosts the immuneACCESS table, in-frame sequences only. Its copies lack some clones; in the studies checked, an unresolved V gene accounts for under half of them, and the cause for the rest is not known. The table for this sample lists tens of thousands of clones; about 90% of them were counted only once. Jointly, the top ten make up more than 6% of the sample. The specimen sequenced was peripheral blood. Receptor source: a young man with COVID-19, enrolled during active disease.

The V and J genes are TRBV29-1 and TRBJ2-3, with TRBD2 as a possible D gene (5 bases). The V gene's germline CDR1 is SQVTM and CDR2 ANQGSEA. V lost 8 bases to trimming and J lost 2 bases, with 14 bases between them. CDR3 length equals 13 residues. CDR3 sequence (DNA): TGCAGCACTCCGGACTTTTCCACAGATACGCAGTATTTT. It specifies CSTPDFSTDTQYF.

The CDR3 loop is CASSGGLSNSPLHF. CDR3 bases: TGCGCCAGCAGTGGGGGGCTCAGTAATTCACCCCTCCACTTT. The V gene is TRBV10-2, the J gene TRBJ1-6; possibly TRBD1 for D (6 bases). The V gene's germline CDR1 is WSHSY and CDR2 SAAADI. This CDR3 is 14 amino acids long. Trimming shortened V by 4 bases and J by 6 bases, and 10 bases separated the two germline ends.

V gene TRBV28 combines with J gene TRBJ1-3; D may be TRBD1 (6 bases). The CDR3 has 14 amino acids. V lost 2 bases, J lost 2 bases, and 7 bases lay in between. Per germline, CDR1 MDHEN and CDR2 SYDVKM. The CDR3 bases are TGTGCCAGCAGTTTAGCAGGGGCTGGAAACACCATATATTTT. This codes for CASSLAGAGNTIYF. Drawing the rest from reference TRBV28 and TRBJ1-3, the complete variable domain is DVKVTQSSRYLVKRTGEKVFLECVQDMDHENMFWYRQDPGLGLRLIYFSYDVKMKEKGDIPEGYSVSREKKERFSLILESASTNQTSMYLCASSLAGAGNTIYFGEGSWLTVV.